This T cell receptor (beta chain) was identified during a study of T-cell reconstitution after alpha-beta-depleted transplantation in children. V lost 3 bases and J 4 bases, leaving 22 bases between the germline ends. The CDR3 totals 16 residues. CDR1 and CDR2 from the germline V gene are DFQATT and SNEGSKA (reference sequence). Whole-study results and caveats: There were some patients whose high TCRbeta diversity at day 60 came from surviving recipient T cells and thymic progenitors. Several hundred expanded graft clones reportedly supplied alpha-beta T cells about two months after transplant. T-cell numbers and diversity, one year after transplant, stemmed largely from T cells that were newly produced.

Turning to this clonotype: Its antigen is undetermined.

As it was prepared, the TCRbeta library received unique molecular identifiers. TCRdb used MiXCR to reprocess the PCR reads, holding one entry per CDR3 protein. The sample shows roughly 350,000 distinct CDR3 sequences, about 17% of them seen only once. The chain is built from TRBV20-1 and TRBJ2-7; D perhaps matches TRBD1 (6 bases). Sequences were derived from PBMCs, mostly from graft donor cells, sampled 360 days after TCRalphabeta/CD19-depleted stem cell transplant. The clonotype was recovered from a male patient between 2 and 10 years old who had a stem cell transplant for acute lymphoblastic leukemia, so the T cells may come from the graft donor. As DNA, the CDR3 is TGCAGTGCTAGCTCGGACAGCTCCAGGGTTGGGTACGAGCAGTACTTC. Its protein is CSASSDSSRVGYEQYF.